This entry concerns a single TCR beta chain. V lost 3 bases, J lost 0 bases, and 18 bases lay in between. Germline V lookup: CDR1 SGDLS, CDR2 YYNGEE. This CDR3 has 17 residues. The data were obtained in a study of shared clonotypes between healthy human individuals. About the research overall: Per donor, CD8 memory used one plate, CD8 naive used two, CD4 memory used three and CD4 naive used three.

CD45RO negativity and positive selection for CCR7 defined naive CD8 cells, a population that excluded terminally differentiated effector memory CD45RA+ cells. Sorted-subset replicate PCR reactions contained approximately 190 ng DNA, corresponding to tens of thousands of T cell genomes. Libraries were prepared by immunoSEQ multiplex PCR; TCRdb keeps only in-frame clonotypes and omits some of them. The sample includes under 1 million clones, 80% to 95% of them seen just once. The gene calls are TRBV9 and TRBJ2-5, with D tentatively TRBD1 or TRBD2 (6 bases each). The sequence came from a man aged 25-40 years in good health. Sequencing was carried out using naive CD8+ T cells sorted from blood. This chain's CDR3 is CASSARSGAGYQETQYF. The CDR3 bases are TGTGCCAGCAGCGCCAGATCGGGGGCCGGGTACCAAGAGACCCAGTACTTC.